These 3 T cell receptor beta chains were sequenced from one sample in a study of blood T cell repertoires in COVID-19. Sequencing used immunoSEQ multiplex PCR; TCRdb keeps in-frame clones, though not all of them. Among under 55,000 clones listed, around nine tenths were seen once. Input material: peripheral blood. The receptors come from a human donor in a cohort sampled during active COVID-19.

This sequence joins TRBV10-3 and TRBJ2-5, with D possibly matching TRBD2 (6 bases). Per germline, CDR1 ENHRY and CDR2 SYGVKD. The CDR3 has 15 residues. V was cut by 0 bases and J by 5 bases, with 13 bases left in between. Here the CDR3 DNA reads TGTGCCATCAGTGAGTCGACGGGGAGGCGGGAGACCCAGTACTTC. It codes for CAISESTGRRETQYF.

Only one count was recorded for this clone. V and J are TRBV13 and TRBJ1-6; D gene unclear. The CDR3 has 13 residues. V lost 5 bases and J 10 bases, leaving 12 bases between the germline ends. Germline CDR1 reads PRHDT; CDR2 reads FYEKMQ (reference sequence). The CDR3: CASSRQGGSPLHF. CDR3 in DNA: TGTGCCAGCAGCAGGCAAGGAGGGTCACCCCTCCACTTT.

The gene calls are TRBV27 and TRBJ2-7; weak D call: TRBD2 (6 bases). The V gene's germline CDR1 is MNHEY and CDR2 SMNVEV (reference sequence). V lost 4 bases, J lost 7 bases, and 11 bases lay in between. The CDR3 consists of 12 residues. CDR3 region: CASSSRRGEQYF. CDR3 in DNA: TGTGCCAGCAGTTCCCGGCGGGGAGAGCAGTACTTC.